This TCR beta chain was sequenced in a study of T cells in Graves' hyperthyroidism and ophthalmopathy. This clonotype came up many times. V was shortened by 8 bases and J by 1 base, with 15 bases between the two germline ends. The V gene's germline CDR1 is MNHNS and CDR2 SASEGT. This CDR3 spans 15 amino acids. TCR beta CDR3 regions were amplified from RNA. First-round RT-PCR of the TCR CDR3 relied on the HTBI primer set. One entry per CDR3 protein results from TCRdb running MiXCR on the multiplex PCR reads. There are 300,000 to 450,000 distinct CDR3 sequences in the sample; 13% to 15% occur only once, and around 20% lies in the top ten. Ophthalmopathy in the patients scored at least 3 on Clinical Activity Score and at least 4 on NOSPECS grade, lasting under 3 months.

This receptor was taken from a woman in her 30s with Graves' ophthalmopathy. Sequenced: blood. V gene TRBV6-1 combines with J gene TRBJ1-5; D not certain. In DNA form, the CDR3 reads TGTGCCAGCTTGCCGGTTATCGGAAGCAATCAGCCCCAGCATTTT. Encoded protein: CASLPVIGSNQPQHF.